The text below deals with one T cell receptor beta chain. Its antigen is as yet unknown. TCRdb's table, derived via immunoSEQ multiplex PCR, lists solely in-frame clones and lacks some. Among roughly 56,000 clones listed, about four fifths were seen once. This sample is part of a study of identifying expanded T cells in peripheral blood. Findings and caveats of the study: Variance in clone template counts between approximately 2-week samples significantly increased with total template count across all healthy donors.

The CDR3 loop spans 12 amino acids. Germline values: CDR1 MDHEN, CDR2 SYDVKM. The germline V and J ends were trimmed by 6 bases and 2 bases, with 8 bases remaining between them. What was sequenced was blood. This receptor was identified in a person aged 18-70 years in good health. The chain is built from TRBV28 and TRBJ2-7; D is unclear. CDR3 DNA sequence: TGTGCCAGCAGCACCCTTCCCTACGAGCAGTACTTC. Translated: CASSTLPYEQYF.